The next 5 T cell receptor beta chains were all read from a single sample in a study of shared clonotypes between healthy human individuals. TCRdb's copy holds only in-frame clones and misses some; the assay was immunoSEQ multiplex PCR. The table has about 2,500,000 clones, 90% to 95% seen once. The material sequenced was naive CD4+ T cells sorted from blood. The subset was: CD45RA+ positively selected. The receptors shown here come from a young man in good health.

V usage is TRBV11-2 and J usage is TRBJ2-3; 9 nucleotides match TRBD2. There are 15 residues in the CDR3. Germline CDR1 reads SGHAT; CDR2 reads FQNNGV. V shed 5 bases, J shed 4 bases, and the junction held 7 bases outside the gene matches. This chain's CDR3 is CASSLGAGGSDTQYF. Here the CDR3 DNA reads TGTGCCAGCAGCCTAGGAGCGGGAGGTTCAGATACGCAGTATTTT.

The V gene is TRBV27, the J gene TRBJ2-2, with a weak D call TRBD1 (7 bases). The CDR3 length is 15 residues. V gave up 4 bases and J gave up 4 bases, with 13 bases separating them. The germline gives CDR1 MNHEY, CDR2 SMNVEV (reference sequence). CDR3 bases: TGTGCCAGCAGTTCTCGACAGGGACTCACCGGGGAGCTGTTTTTT. Amino acids: CASSSRQGLTGELFF.

Regarding this clone: The same CDR3 also results from other DNA sequences found in this sample. V and J are TRBV9 and TRBJ2-7; perhaps D is TRBD1 or TRBD2 (5 bases each). Deletions cut 0 bases from V and 3 bases from J, with 10 bases between. Looked up from germline, CDR1 is SGDLS and CDR2 is YYNGEE. The CDR3 runs 14 residues. The CDR3 sequence is CASSVGGNNYEQYF. CDR3 DNA: TGTGCCAGCAGCGTAGGGGGGAATAACTACGAGCAGTACTTC.

This clone was seen a few times. The chain joins TRBV20-1 to TRBJ1-5; D call uncertain. Deletions cut 6 bases from V and 7 bases from J, with 10 bases between. CDR1 and CDR2 (germline): DFQATT, SNEGSKA (reference sequence). The CDR3 is 11 residues long. The CDR3 loop is CSAVSGQPQHF. Written as DNA, the CDR3 is TGCAGTGCCGTGAGCGGGCAGCCCCAGCATTTT.

V usage is TRBV6-5 and J usage is TRBJ2-3; 8 positions agree with TRBD2. Unmatched junction bases numbered 5, after V lost 6 bases and J lost 12 bases. The CDR3 sequence is 11 residues long. Per germline, CDR1 MNHEY and CDR2 SVGAGI. CDR3 sequence reads: CASRGGGSQYF. The CDR3 DNA is TGTGCCAGCAGGGGCGGGGGGTCTCAGTATTTT.